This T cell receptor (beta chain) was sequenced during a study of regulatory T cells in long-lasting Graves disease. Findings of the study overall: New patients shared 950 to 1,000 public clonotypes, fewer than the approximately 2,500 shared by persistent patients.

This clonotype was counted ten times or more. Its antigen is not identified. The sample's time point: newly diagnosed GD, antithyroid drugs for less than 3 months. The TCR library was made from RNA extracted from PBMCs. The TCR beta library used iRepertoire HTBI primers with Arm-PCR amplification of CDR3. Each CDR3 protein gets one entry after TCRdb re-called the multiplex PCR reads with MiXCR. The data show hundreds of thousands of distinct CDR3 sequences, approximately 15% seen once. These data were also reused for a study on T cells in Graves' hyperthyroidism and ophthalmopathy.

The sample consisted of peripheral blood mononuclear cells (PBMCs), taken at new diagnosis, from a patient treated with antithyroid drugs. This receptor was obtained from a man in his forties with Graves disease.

This CDR3 reads CASNPGQGFSYEQYF. The CDR3 bases are TGTGCCAGCAACCCGGGACAGGGGTTCTCCTACGAGCAGTACTTC. The rearrangement links TRBV28 to TRBJ2-7, with 10 bases matching TRBD1. The CDR3 spans 15 residues. Germline-derived CDR1 and CDR2 are MDHEN and SYDVKM. V lost 7 bases, J lost 0 bases, and 6 bases stayed unmatched.